Sequencing of this T cell receptor (beta chain) was carried out in a study of blood T cell repertoires in COVID-19. Background on the study: The United States, Italy and Spain supplied acute and convalescent COVID-19 samples. Sample material is recorded as cDNA or gDNA derived from T cells, B-cell-depleted T cells, or PBMCs.

Study processing details: Using reference gene primer amplification, nucleated cell counts were estimated. Assay used: immunoSEQ multiplex PCR; TCRdb lists only in-frame clones, some missing. That table is the source of V, J and clone size, and D and trimming were worked out from the DNA. The data show roughly 150,000 clones, over 85% seen once. V trimming: 7 bases; J trimming: 3 bases; junction bases outside the gene matches: 10. The CDR3 has 16 amino acids. Germline CDR1 and CDR2: WSHSY and SAAADI. The sequenced sample consisted of peripheral blood. This clonotype was sampled from a man in his sixties with active or convalescent COVID-19. This chain links TRBV10-2 with TRBJ1-4; TRBD1 aligns across 8 bases. CDR3 nucleotide sequence: TGCGCCAGCAAAGGACAGGGTCGGTGGGCTAATGAAAAACTGTTTTTT. It codes for CASKGQGRWANEKLFF.